This record covers a single T cell receptor (beta chain). There are a few counts of this clone. Which antigen it targets is not known. Sequence at one end of the junction differs from germline and may be a read error. The sample's treatment or condition label is to be understood as: approximately 18 received Ad26.COV2.S at low or high dose, single or two shots; 5 received placebo; per-sample allocation not given. For vaccine and placebo recipients, the sequenced repertoires came from samples collected on day 63 after the first injection. In Cohort 1b, more than 20 adults aged 18-55 years were enrolled at a single site in Boston, USA, between 29 July and 7 August 2020. As a vaccine, Ad26.COV2.S was a replication-incompetent adenovirus type 26 vector that expressed a prefusion-stabilized SARS-CoV-2 spike protein derived from the original Wuhan strain. The immunoSEQ Assay was used to sequence TCRbeta CDR3 regions. After extraction, genomic DNA underwent amplification by bias-controlled multiplex PCR, followed by high-throughput sequencing. On the study's bioinformatics: To quantify the absolute abundance of every unique TCRbeta CDR3 region, sequences were collapsed and filtered. T cell fraction was estimated by normalizing TCRbeta template counts to usable DNA, with usable DNA measured through amplification of reference genes found in all nucleated cells. Repertoire TCRs were annotated as SARS-CoV-2-specific when V gene, CDR3 amino acid sequence and J gene were exactly matched to a known reactive TCR set. The reference SARS-CoV-2 TCR set was obtained from MIRA and was filtered for enrichment in COVID-19-positive ImmuneCODE repertoires, whereby public or cross-reactive TCRs were removed. Using the MIRA antigens, annotated TCRs were further analysed by specific ORF or by position within an ORF. Depth was the summed frequency of annotated unique rearrangements, while breadth was defined as annotated unique rearrangements over total unique productive rearrangements. TCR breadth was compared between groups using two-sided Wilcoxon rank-sum tests. TCRdb took this table from immuneACCESS and kept in-frame rearrangements with V and J called. Such tables lack part of the clones; where checked against another copy, unresolved V genes explain under half of the gap, and the rest is unexplained. V and J calls and clone size are those listed in that table; D and trimming were worked out from the DNA. This sample lists more than 300,000 clones; about 87% were detected once. The ten biggest clones cover around 6.4% of the sample.

Spanning cysteine to phenylalanine, the CDR3 consists of 15 amino acids. Only the CDR3 portion is preserved as DNA: 45 bases, with reading frame beginning at the first base. CDR1 and CDR2 (SSHAT, FNYEAQ) derive from the germline V gene (reference sequence). The data are from a study of Ad26.COV2.S vaccination and SARS-CoV-2 variants listed by TCRdb under 2021. In the study overall: Donors in the vaccine arm were drawn from COV1001, a phase I-IIa trial of Ad26.COV2.S in healthy adults that was multicentre, randomized, double-blind and placebo-controlled. A total of roughly 32 samples were included in the TCR-sequenced set, comprising around 19 Ad26.COV2.S vaccine recipients, 5 placebo recipients and 8 SARS-CoV-2 convalescent individuals. Investigators remained blinded to trial group allocation during experiments and outcome assessment. Ad26.COV2.S was administered intramuscularly at a dose of 5x10^10 or 1x10^11 viral particles, either as one shot or as two shots given 56 days apart. The specificity and breadth of SARS-CoV-2-reactive T cell receptors after Ad26.COV2.S vaccination were assessed by TCRbeta repertoire sequencing. Trial participants were randomized into five groups of five, in which low-dose or high-dose Ad26.COV2.S was given once or twice, or placebo was given on both occasions.

What the study reported, not specific to this receptor: Vaccine and placebo recipients had comparable non-spike TCR breadth, which fits with the vaccine containing only spike. After vaccination, substantial breadth of spike-specific CD8+ and CD4+ T cell responses was reported. It was noted by the authors that total T cell responses may have been underestimated by the TCR breadth and depth analyses. The study lacked the statistical power to compare responses across vaccine doses or regimens. Spike-specific TCR breadth was higher in Ad26.COV2.S recipients than in placebo recipients (P = 0.0014).

This TCR was sampled from a person between 18 and 59 years old who received the Ad26.COV2.S COVID-19 vaccine or a placebo. Specimen: peripheral blood, collected in a trial of Ad26.COV2.S vaccine versus placebo. The chain links TRBV7-7 with TRBJ2-1, with an unclear D gene assignment. The CDR3 has the sequence CASSLDVNHQDEQFF. The base sequence is TGTGCTAGCAGCTTAGACGTTAACCATCAGGATGAGCAGTTCTTC. This CDR3, with the reference TRBV7-7 and TRBJ2-1 proteins standing in past its ends, gives the full variable domain GAGVSQSPRYKVTKRGQDVTLRCDPISSHATLYWYQQALGQGPEFLTYFNYEAQPDKSGLPSDRFSAERPEGSISTLTIQRTEQRDSAMYRCASSLDVNHQDEQFFGPGTRLTVL.